This T cell receptor (beta chain) was profiled in a study of T cell repertoires in cytomegalovirus infection. General study points: Summed public TCR beta family frequency identified CMV carriers bearing the relevant HLA. In two of eight donors, the top clonotype was HLA-C-restricted CMV-specific.

A word on this clonotype: Antigen: not known.

CDR3 length: 15 residues. Germline V gives CDR1 SGHDT, CDR2 YYEEEE. The V end was cut by 3 bases, the J end by 4 bases, with 16 bases between. TCRdb recomputed calls from the reads with MiXCR, one row per CDR3 protein. The sample lists nearly 650,000 distinct CDR3 sequences, approximately 25% seen once, with less than 9.5% in the top ten. The chain employs TRBV5-6 and TRBJ1-1; tentative D call: TRBD1 (5 bases). What was sequenced was CD8+ T cells from PBMCs. The clonotype was recovered from a human donor in good health (CMV status not recorded). Some clones in this sample may be carry-over from other donors' samples. The DNA for the CDR3 is TGTGCCAGCAGCTATACGTGGGGCGCTGGCACTGAAGCTTTCTTT. This encodes CASSYTWGAGTEAFF.